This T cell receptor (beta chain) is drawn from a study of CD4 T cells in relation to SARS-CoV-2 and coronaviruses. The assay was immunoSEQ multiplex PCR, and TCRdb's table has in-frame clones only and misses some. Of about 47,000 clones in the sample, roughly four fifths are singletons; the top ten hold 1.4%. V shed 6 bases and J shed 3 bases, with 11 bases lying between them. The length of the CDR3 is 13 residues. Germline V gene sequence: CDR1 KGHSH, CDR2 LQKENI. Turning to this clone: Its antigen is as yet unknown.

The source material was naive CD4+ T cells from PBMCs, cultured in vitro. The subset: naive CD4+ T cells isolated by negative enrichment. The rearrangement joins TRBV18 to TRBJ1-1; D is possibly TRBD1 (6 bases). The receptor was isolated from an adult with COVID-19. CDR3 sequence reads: CASSHRADTEAFF. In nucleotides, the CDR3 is TGTGCCAGCTCCCACAGGGCGGACACTGAAGCTTTCTTT. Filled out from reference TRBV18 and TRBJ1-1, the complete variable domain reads NAGVMQNPRHLVRRRGQEARLRCSPMKGHSHVYWYRQLPEEGLKFMVYLQKENIIDESGMPKERFSAEFPKEGPSILRIQQVVRGDSAAYFCASSHRADTEAFFGQGTRLTVV.